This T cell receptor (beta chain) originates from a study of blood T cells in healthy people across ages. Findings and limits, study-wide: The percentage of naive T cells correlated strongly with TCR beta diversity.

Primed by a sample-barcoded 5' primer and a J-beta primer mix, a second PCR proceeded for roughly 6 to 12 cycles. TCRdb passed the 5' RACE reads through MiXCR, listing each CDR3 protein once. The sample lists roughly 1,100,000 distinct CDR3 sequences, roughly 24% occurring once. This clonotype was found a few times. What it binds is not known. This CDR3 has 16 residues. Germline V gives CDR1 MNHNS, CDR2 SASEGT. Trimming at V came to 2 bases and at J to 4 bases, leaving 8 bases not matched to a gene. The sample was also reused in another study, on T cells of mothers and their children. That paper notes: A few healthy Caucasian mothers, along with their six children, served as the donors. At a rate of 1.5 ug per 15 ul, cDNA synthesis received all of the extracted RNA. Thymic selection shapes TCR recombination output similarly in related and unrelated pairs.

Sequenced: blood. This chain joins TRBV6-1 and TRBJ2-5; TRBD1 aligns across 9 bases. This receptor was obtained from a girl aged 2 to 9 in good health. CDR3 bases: TGTGCCAGCAGTGAACCGGGACAGGGAGATGGAGAGACCCAGTACTTC. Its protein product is CASSEPGQGDGETQYF.